This passage covers 20 T cell receptor beta chains from one sample sequenced in a study of monozygotic twins with inflammatory bowel disease. From the 5' RACE reads, TCRdb lists one entry per CDR3 protein and no DNA. This sample's table reports fewer than 150,000 distinct CDR3 sequences. The specimen was blood. The receptors derive from a human donor with ulcerative colitis or Crohn's disease, or a healthy co-twin of an affected twin (not recorded which).

The rearrangement joins TRBV19 to TRBJ1-1; the D call from TCRdb, TRBD1, cannot be confirmed without DNA. This CDR3 has 12 residues. Per germline, CDR1 LNHDA and CDR2 SQIVND (reference sequence). The CDR3 loop is CASGDREDEAFF.

The rearrangement links TRBV27 to TRBJ2-7; TCRdb outputs TRBD1, but without DNA this stays unchecked. The CDR3 is 13 residues long. The germline V gene has CDR1 MNHEY and CDR2 SMNVEV (reference sequence). The CDR3 is CASSSMTGNEQYF.

CDR3 sequence reads: CASSPRQINQPQHF. The chain links TRBV12-3 or TRBV12-4 to TRBJ1-5; TCRdb selects TRBD1, and the lack of DNA leaves this call unchecked. The CDR3 runs to 14 residues.

V is TRBV6-6 and J is TRBJ1-5. Germline V CDR1 and CDR2: MNHNY, SVGAGI (reference sequence). The length of the CDR3 is 12 residues. The CDR3 here is CASSYGDQPQHF.

The chain employs TRBV6-5 and TRBJ1-1. This CDR3 is built from 15 residues. Germline V gene lookup returns CDR1 MNHEY and CDR2 SVGAGI. CDR3 amino acids: CASSYYDTQNTEAFF.

The gene calls are TRBV28 and TRBJ1-1. Germline CDR1 and CDR2: MDHEN and SYDVKM. This CDR3 has 13 residues. The CDR3 here is CASSLQVYTEAFF.

This chain connects TRBV12-3 or TRBV12-4 to TRBJ1-1; no DNA is available, so the TRBD1 call from TCRdb remains unchecked. The CDR3 is made up of 14 amino acids. The chain's CDR3 is CASSFQGVNTEAFF.

J is TRBJ2-1 and V is TRBV20-1; the TCRdb call, TRBD1, lacks DNA for checking. CDR3 length equals 13 residues. CDR1 is DFQATT, CDR2 SNEGSKA, per germline (reference sequence). The CDR3 loop reads CSARAPVIGEQFF.

The chain couples TRBV6-6 to TRBJ2-7; TCRdb gives TRBD1 as the D gene, but with no DNA this cannot be confirmed. The CDR3 runs 11 residues. Germline CDR1 is MNHNY and CDR2 is SVGAGI (reference sequence). The CDR3 loop is CASSRQFGQYF.

The chain's CDR3 is CASSFGQGIDTQYF. The V and J genes are TRBV5-1 and TRBJ2-3; TCRdb lists TRBD1, though no DNA is available to test this call. Germline V lookup: CDR1 SGHRS, CDR2 YFSETQ. The CDR3 has 14 residues.

CDR3 sequence: CSVDRAGGPNEQFF. This sequence joins TRBV29-1 and TRBJ2-1; TCRdb's D gene call, TRBD2, goes unchecked for lack of DNA. CDR3 length equals 14 residues. Germline values: CDR1 SQVTM, CDR2 ANQGSEA.

The chain has TRBV3-1 and TRBJ1-4; TCRdb's D call, TRBD1, is unchecked because there is no DNA. Germline V gene sequence: CDR1 LGHDT, CDR2 YNNKEL (reference sequence). The CDR3 runs 12 residues. The CDR3 here is CASSGKRGSVFF. Full variable domain (missing parts from reference TRBV3-1 and TRBJ1-4): DTAVSQTPKYLVTQMGNDKSIKCEQNLGHDTMYWYKQDSKKFLKIMFSYNNKELIINETVPNRFSPKSPDKAHLNLHINSLELGDSAVYFCASSGKRGSVFFGSGTQLSVL.

The rearrangement joins TRBV6-5 to TRBJ2-6. The V gene's germline CDR1 is MNHEY and CDR2 SVGAGI. The CDR3 has 16 residues. The CDR3: CASSYSRTAGANVLTF.

The gene calls are TRBV29-1 and TRBJ2-1; TCRdb's D call of TRBD1 is untestable without DNA. The CDR3 covers 11 residues. Per germline, CDR1 SQVTM and CDR2 ANQGSEA. CDR3 loop: CSVRQVNEQFF.

The chain recombines TRBV20-1 with TRBJ1-4. Germline V gives CDR1 DFQATT, CDR2 SNEGSKA (reference sequence). The CDR3 runs to 14 residues. CDR3: CSASTATTNEKLFF.

This sequence joins TRBV4-3 and TRBJ2-7; TCRdb's D call, TRBD1, is unchecked because there is no DNA. The germline CDR1 and CDR2 sequences are LGHNA and YSLEER. The CDR3 length is 14 residues. The CDR3 loop reads CASSQAWTGEEQYF.

The chain carries TRBV7-2 and TRBJ2-7; TCRdb's assignment of TRBD1 cannot be checked, as there is no DNA. Germline CDR1 and CDR2: SGHTA and FQGNSA. The CDR3 covers 14 residues. The CDR3 reads CASSLRGAISEQYF.

The V and J genes are TRBV12-3 or TRBV12-4 and TRBJ1-1; as DNA is missing, the TRBD1 call by TCRdb cannot be tested. The CDR3 covers 14 residues. Here the CDR3 reads CASRRTGSNTEAFF.

The rearrangement uses TRBV28 and TRBJ2-2; TCRdb's D call, TRBD1, is unchecked because there is no DNA. Germline V lookup: CDR1 MDHEN, CDR2 SYDVKM. The CDR3 is made up of 16 amino acids. The chain's CDR3 is CASISGQGARGGELFF.

The chain joins TRBV7-2 to TRBJ1-6; TCRdb selects TRBD1, and the lack of DNA leaves this call unchecked. The CDR3 totals 15 residues. Germline V gene data show CDR1 as SGHTA and CDR2 as FQGNSA. The CDR3 sequence is CASTAGGYYNSPLHF.